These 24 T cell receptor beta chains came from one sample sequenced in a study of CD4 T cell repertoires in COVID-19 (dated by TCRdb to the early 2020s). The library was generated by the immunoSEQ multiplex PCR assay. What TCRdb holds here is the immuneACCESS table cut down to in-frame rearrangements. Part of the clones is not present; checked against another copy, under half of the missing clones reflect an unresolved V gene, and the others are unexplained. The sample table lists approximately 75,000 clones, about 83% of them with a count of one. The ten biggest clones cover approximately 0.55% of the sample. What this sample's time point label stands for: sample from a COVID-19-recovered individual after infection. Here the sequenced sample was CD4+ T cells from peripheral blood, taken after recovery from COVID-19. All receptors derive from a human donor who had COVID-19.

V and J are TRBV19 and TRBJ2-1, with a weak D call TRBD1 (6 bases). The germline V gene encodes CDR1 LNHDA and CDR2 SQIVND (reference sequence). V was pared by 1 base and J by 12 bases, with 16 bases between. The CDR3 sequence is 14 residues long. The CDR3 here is CASSIGTVGLGQFF. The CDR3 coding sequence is TGTGCCAGTAGTATAGGGACAGTGGGATTAGGGCAGTTCTTC.

CDR3 bases: TGTGCCAGCAGCTTAAGCGGGGGGCCGGAGACCCAGTACTTC. As protein: CASSLSGGPETQYF. The chain links TRBV7-3 to TRBJ2-5; TRBD2 agrees at 8 bases. This CDR3 contains 14 residues. The germline V gene encodes CDR1 SGHTA and CDR2 FQGTGA. After removal of 1 base from V and 5 bases from J, the junction contained 3 bases not matched to a gene.

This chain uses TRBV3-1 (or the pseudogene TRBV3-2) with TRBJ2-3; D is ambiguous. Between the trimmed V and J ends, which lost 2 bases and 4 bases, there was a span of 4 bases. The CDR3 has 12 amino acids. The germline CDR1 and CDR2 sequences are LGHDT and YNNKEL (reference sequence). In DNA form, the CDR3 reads TGTGCCAGCAGCCAACGTCCAGATACGCAGTATTTT. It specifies CASSQRPDTQYF.

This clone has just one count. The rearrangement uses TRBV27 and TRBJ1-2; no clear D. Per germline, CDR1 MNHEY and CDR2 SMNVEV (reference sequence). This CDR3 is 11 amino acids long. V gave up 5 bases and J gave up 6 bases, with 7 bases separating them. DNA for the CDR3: TGTGCCAGCAGTGCGGGAGATGGCTACACCTTC. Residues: CASSAGDGYTF.

Here the CDR3 reads CASSPPLMGGDKNIQYF. CDR3 DNA sequence: TGTGCCAGCTCACCACCTCTTATGGGGGGAGACAAAAACATTCAGTACTTC. The chain couples TRBV18 to TRBJ2-4, with D possibly being TRBD2 (6 bases). V shed 0 bases and J shed 3 bases, with 15 bases lying between them. Germline CDR1 reads KGHSH; CDR2 reads LQKENI. This CDR3 comprises 17 residues.

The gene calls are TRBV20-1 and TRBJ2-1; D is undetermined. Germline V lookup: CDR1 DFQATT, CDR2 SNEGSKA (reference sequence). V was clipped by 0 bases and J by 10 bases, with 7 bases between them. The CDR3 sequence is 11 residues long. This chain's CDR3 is CSARDHPEQFF. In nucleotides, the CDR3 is TGCAGTGCTAGAGATCACCCGGAGCAGTTCTTC.

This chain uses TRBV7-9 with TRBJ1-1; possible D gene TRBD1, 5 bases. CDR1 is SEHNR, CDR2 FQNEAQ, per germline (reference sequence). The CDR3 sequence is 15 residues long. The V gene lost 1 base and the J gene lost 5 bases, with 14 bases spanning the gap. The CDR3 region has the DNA TGTGCCAGCAGCTTAGGCGGGGCATCGGGGACTGAAGCTTTCTTT. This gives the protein CASSLGGASGTEAFF.

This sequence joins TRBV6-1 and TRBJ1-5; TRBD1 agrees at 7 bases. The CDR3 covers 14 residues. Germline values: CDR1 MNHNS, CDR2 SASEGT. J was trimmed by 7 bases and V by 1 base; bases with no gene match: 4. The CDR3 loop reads CASSEGYRGQPQHF. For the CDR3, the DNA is TGTGCCAGCAGTGAAGGTTACAGGGGACAGCCCCAGCATTTT.

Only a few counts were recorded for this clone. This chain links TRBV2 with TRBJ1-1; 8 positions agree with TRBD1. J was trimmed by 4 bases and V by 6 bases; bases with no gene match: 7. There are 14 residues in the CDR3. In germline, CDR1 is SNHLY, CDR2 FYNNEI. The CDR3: CASSPPGGRTEAFF. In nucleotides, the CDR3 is TGTGCCAGCAGCCCGCCAGGGGGCCGCACTGAAGCTTTCTTT. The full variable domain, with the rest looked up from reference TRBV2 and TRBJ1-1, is EPEVTQTPSHQVTQMGQEVILRCVPISNHLYFYWYRQILGQKVEFLVSFYNNEISEKSEIFDDQFSVERPDGSNFTLKIRSTKLEDSAMYFCASSPPGGRTEAFFGQGTRLTVV.

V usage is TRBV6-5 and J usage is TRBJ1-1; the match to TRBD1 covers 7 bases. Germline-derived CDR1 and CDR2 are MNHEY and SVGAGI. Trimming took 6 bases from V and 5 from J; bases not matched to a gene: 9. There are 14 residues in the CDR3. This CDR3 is CASRPPTGETEAFF. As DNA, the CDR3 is TGTGCCAGCAGGCCACCCACAGGGGAAACTGAAGCTTTCTTT.

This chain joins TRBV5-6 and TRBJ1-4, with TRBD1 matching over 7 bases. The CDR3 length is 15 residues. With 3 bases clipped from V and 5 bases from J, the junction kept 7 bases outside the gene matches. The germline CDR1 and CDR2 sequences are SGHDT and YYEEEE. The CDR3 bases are TGTGCCAGCAGCTCCCAGGGGGGGACAAATGAAAAACTGTTTTTT. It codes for CASSSQGGTNEKLFF.

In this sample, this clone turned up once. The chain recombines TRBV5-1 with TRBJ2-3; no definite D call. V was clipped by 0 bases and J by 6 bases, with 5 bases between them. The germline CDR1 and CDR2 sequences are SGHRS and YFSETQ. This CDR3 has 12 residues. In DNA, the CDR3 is TGCGCCAGCAGCTTGGTTGGGGATACGCAGTATTTT. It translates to CASSLVGDTQYF.

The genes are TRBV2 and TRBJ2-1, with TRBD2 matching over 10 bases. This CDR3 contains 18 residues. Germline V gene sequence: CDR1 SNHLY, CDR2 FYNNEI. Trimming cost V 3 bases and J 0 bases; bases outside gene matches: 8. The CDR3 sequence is CASSERLAGESSYNEQFF. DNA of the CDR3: TGTGCCAGCAGTGAGCGTCTAGCGGGAGAGAGCTCCTACAATGAGCAGTTCTTC. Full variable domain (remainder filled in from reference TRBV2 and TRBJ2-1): EPEVTQTPSHQVTQMGQEVILRCVPISNHLYFYWYRQILGQKVEFLVSFYNNEISEKSEIFDDQFSVERPDGSNFTLKIRSTKLEDSAMYFCASSERLAGESSYNEQFFGPGTRLTVL.

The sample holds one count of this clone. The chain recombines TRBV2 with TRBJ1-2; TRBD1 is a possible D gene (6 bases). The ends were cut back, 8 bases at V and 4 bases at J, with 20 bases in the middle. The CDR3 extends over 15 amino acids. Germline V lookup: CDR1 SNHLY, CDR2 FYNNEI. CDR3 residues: CASRVGVGGGYGYTF. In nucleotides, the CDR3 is TGTGCCAGCCGGGTGGGAGTTGGGGGCGGCTATGGCTACACCTTC.

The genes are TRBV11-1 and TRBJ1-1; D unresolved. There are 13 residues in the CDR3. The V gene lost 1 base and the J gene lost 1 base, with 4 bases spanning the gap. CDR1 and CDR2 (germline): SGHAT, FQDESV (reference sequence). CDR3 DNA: TGTGCCAGCAGCTTAGAAGGGAACACTGAAGCTTTCTTT. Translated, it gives CASSLEGNTEAFF.

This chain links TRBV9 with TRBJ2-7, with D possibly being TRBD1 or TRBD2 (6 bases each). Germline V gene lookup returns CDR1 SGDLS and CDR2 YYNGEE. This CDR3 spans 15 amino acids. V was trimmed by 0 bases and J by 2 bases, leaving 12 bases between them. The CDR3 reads CASSVGDGGPYEQYF. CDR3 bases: TGTGCCAGCAGCGTAGGTGACGGGGGCCCCTACGAGCAGTACTTC.

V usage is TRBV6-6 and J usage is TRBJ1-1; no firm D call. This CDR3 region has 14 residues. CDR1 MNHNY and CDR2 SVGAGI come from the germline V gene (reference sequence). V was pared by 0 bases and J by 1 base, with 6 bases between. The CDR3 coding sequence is TGTGCCAGCAGTTACTCAAACGGGAACACTGAAGCTTTCTTT. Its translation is CASSYSNGNTEAFF.

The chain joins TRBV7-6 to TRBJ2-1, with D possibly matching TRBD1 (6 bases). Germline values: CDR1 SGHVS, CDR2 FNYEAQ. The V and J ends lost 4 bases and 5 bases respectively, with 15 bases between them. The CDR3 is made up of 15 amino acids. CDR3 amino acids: CASSSRTVVHNEQFF. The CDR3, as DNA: TGTGCCAGCAGCTCTAGGACAGTGGTCCACAATGAGCAGTTCTTC.

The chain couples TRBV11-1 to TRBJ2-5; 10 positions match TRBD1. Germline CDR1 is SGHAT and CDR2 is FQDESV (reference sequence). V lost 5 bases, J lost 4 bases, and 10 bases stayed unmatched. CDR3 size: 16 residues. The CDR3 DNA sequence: TGTGCCAGCAGCATACCACCGGGACAGGGGATAGAGACCCAGTACTTC. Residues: CASSIPPGQGIETQYF. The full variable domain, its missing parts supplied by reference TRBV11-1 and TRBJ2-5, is EAEVAQSPRYKITEKSQAVAFWCDPISGHATLYWYRQILGQGPELLVQFQDESVVDDSQLPKDRFSAERLKGVDSTLKIQPAELGDSAMYLCASSIPPGQGIETQYFGPGTRLLVL.

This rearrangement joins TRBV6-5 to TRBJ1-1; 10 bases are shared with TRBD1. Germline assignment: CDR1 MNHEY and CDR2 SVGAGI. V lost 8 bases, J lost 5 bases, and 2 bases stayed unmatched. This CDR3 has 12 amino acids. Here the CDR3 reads CASGQGGTEAFF. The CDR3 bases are TGTGCCAGCGGACAGGGGGGGACTGAAGCTTTCTTT.

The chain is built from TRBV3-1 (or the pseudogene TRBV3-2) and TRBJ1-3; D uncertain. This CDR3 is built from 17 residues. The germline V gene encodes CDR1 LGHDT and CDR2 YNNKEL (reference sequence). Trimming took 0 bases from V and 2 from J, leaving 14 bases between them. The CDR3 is CASSQDYPNRAGNTIYF. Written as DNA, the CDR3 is TGTGCCAGCAGCCAAGATTATCCCAACCGGGCTGGAAACACCATATATTTT.

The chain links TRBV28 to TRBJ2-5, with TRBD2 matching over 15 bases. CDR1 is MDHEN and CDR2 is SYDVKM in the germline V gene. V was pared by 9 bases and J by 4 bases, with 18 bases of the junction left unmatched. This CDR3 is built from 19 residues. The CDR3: CASFPKRTSGRALGETQYF. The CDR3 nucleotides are TGTGCCAGTTTCCCTAAACGGACTAGCGGGAGGGCCCTGGGAGAGACCCAGTACTTC. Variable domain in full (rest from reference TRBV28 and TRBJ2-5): DVKVTQSSRYLVKRTGEKVFLECVQDMDHENMFWYRQDPGLGLRLIYFSYDVKMKEKGDIPEGYSVSREKKERFSLILESASTNQTSMYLCASFPKRTSGRALGETQYFGPGTRLLVL.

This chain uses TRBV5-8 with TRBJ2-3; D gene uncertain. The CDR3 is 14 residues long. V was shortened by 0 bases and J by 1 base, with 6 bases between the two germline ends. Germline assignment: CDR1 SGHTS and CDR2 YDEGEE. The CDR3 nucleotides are TGTGCCAGCAGCTTGGATCCAGGCACAGATACGCAGTATTTT. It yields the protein CASSLDPGTDTQYF. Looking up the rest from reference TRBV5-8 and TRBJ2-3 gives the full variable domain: EAGVTQSPTHLIKTRGQQATLRCSPISGHTSVYWYQQALGLGLQFLLWYDEGEERNRGNFPPRFSGRQFPNYSSELNVNALELEDSALYLCASSLDPGTDTQYFGPGTRLTVL.

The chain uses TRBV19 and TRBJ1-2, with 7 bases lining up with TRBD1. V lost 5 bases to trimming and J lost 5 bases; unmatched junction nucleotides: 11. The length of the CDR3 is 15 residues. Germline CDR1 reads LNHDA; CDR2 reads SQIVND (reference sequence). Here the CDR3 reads CASSVIDRDDYGYTF. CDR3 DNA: TGTGCCAGTAGTGTAATCGACAGGGACGATTATGGCTACACCTTC.